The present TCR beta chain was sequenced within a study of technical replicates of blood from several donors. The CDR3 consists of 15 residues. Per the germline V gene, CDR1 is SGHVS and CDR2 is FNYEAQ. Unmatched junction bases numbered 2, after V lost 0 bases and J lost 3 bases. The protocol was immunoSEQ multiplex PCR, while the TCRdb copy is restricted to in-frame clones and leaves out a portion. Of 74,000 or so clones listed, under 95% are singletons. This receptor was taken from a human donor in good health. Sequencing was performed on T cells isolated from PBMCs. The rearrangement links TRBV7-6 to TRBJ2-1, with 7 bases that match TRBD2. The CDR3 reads CASSLARGGYNEQFF. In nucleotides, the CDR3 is TGTGCCAGCAGCTTAGCTCGCGGGGGCTACAATGAGCAGTTCTTC.